The 21 T cell receptor beta chains presented below share a single source sample, sequenced in a study of shared clonotypes between healthy human individuals. Selected positively for CCR7 and CD45RO-negative, naive CD8 cells excluded terminally differentiated effector memory CD45RA+ cells. Libraries were prepared by immunoSEQ multiplex PCR; TCRdb keeps only in-frame clonotypes and omits some of them. The table has 800,000 or so clones, just over 95% seen once; the top ten hold around 0.25%. Sequenced material: naive CD8+ T cells sorted from blood. These receptors originate from a man younger than 40 in good health.

As concerns this clone: Other DNA sequences in the same sample also yield this CDR3. The chain uses TRBV6-5 and TRBJ2-2, with D unclear. The CDR3 has 13 amino acids. CDR1 and CDR2 (germline): MNHEY, SVGAGI. Trimming removed 0 bases from V and 4 bases from J, with 3 bases in between. DNA for the CDR3: TGTGCCAGCAGTTACTCGAGCACCGGGGAGCTGTTTTTT. It yields the protein CASSYSSTGELFF.

The chain carries TRBV27 and TRBJ1-4; 7 positions agree with TRBD1. CDR3 length: 15 residues. The germline V gene encodes CDR1 MNHEY and CDR2 SMNVEV (reference sequence). Trimming removed 3 bases from V and 5 bases from J; junction bases left unmatched: 6. CDR3 loop: CASSLYGTVNEKLFF. The CDR3, as DNA: TGTGCCAGCAGTTTGTATGGGACAGTAAATGAAAAACTGTTTTTT. Looking up the rest from reference TRBV27 and TRBJ1-4 gives the full variable domain: EAQVTQNPRYLITVTGKKLTVTCSQNMNHEYMSWYRQDPGLGLRQIYYSMNVEVTDKGDVPEGYKVSRKEKRNFPLILESPSPNQTSLYFCASSLYGTVNEKLFFGSGTQLSVL.

CDR3 sequence (DNA): TGTGCCAGCAGCTCGGATCGGACAGGATCCTACAATGAGCAGTTCTTC. Its translation: CASSSDRTGSYNEQFF. This chain connects TRBV7-9 to TRBJ2-1; 7 nucleotides align to TRBD1. The CDR3 loop spans 16 amino acids. Per germline, CDR1 SEHNR and CDR2 FQNEAQ (reference sequence). The ends lost 4 bases at V and 1 base at J; junction bases unmatched: 7. Full variable domain (missing parts from reference TRBV7-9 and TRBJ2-1): DTGVSQNPRHKITKRGQNVTFRCDPISEHNRLYWYRQTLGQGPEFLTYFQNEAQLEKSRLLSDRFSAERPKGSFSTLEIQRTEQGDSAMYLCASSSDRTGSYNEQFFGPGTRLTVL.

The chain employs TRBV19 and TRBJ1-4, with 7 nucleotides matching TRBD1. The ends lost 5 bases at V and 4 bases at J; junction bases unmatched: 7. CDR1 is LNHDA and CDR2 is SQIVND in the germline V gene (reference sequence). The CDR3 spans 15 residues. CDR3 in DNA: TGTGCCAGTAGTCCCGGGGGGACAGTTAATGAAAAACTGTTTTTT. Its protein is CASSPGGTVNEKLFF. Full variable domain (missing parts from reference TRBV19 and TRBJ1-4): DGGITQSPKYLFRKEGQNVTLSCEQNLNHDAMYWYRQDPGQGLRLIYYSQIVNDFQKGDIAEGYSVSREKKESFPLTVTSAQKNPTAFYLCASSPGGTVNEKLFFGSGTQLSVL.

V gene TRBV29-1 combines with J gene TRBJ1-4, with D unresolved. This CDR3 region has 14 residues. V lost 3 bases and J lost 8, with 16 bases in between. Germline V gives CDR1 SQVTM, CDR2 ANQGSEA. Here the CDR3 reads CSVEQRRAGEKLFF. CDR3 in DNA: TGCAGCGTTGAGCAACGAAGAGCGGGCGAAAAACTGTTTTTT.

About this clone: Other nucleotide sequences from this sample produce the same CDR3. The chain has TRBV29-1 and TRBJ2-1; 10 positions agree with TRBD2. Trimming removed 5 bases from V and 2 bases from J; junction bases left unmatched: 0. The germline gives CDR1 SQVTM, CDR2 ANQGSEA. There are 13 residues in the CDR3. The chain's CDR3 is CSVLAGAYNEQFF. Written as DNA, the CDR3 is TGCAGCGTTCTAGCGGGAGCCTACAATGAGCAGTTCTTC.

The V call is TRBV18, the J call TRBJ2-5; TRBD1 matches 11 bases. CDR1 and CDR2 from the germline V gene are KGHSH and LQKENI. The CDR3 consists of 16 residues. With V trimmed by 5 bases and J by 4 bases, 9 bases remained unmatched. The CDR3 coding sequence is TGTGCCAGCTCATCCCTGGGGACAGGGGGGTCAGAGACCCAGTACTTC. Protein: CASSSLGTGGSETQYF.

The chain is built from TRBV6-5 and TRBJ1-2, with D unclear. The germline V gene has CDR1 MNHEY and CDR2 SVGAGI. The CDR3 runs 13 residues. V was trimmed by 4 bases and J by 4 bases, leaving 10 bases between them. The CDR3 DNA reads TGTGCCAGCAGTTTGCAGTTAGCCTATGGCTACACCTTC. It specifies CASSLQLAYGYTF.

About this clone: Other nucleotide sequences from this sample produce the same CDR3. The chain employs TRBV11-2 and TRBJ2-3, with TRBD1 as a possible D gene (5 bases). V lost 1 base to trimming and J lost 4 bases, with 6 bases between them. The CDR3 is made up of 13 amino acids. Germline-derived CDR1 and CDR2 are SGHAT and FQNNGV. CDR3 sequence: CASSLAGSDTQYF. The CDR3 nucleotides read TGTGCCAGCAGCTTAGCAGGGTCAGATACGCAGTATTTT.

The J gene is TRBJ2-5, the V gene TRBV6-5, with TRBD2 identical over 7 bases. Germline CDR1 and CDR2: MNHEY and SVGAGI. The CDR3 contains 15 residues. The V gene end was trimmed by 2 bases and the J gene end by 5 bases; junction bases not matched to a gene: 8. The chain's CDR3 is CASSYGGGVRETQYF. CDR3 coding DNA: TGTGCCAGCAGTTACGGGGGGGGAGTGCGGGAGACCCAGTACTTC.

V is TRBV9 and J is TRBJ1-2; D is ambiguous. CDR3 length: 14 amino acids. The V end lost 0 bases, the J end lost 4 bases, and 10 bases lay between the germline ends. Germline loops: CDR1 SGDLS, CDR2 YYNGEE. The DNA for the CDR3 is TGTGCCAGCAGCGTAGAAGCCAGTCCCTATGGCTACACCTTC. Amino acid sequence: CASSVEASPYGYTF.

CDR3 bases: TGCAGCGTTGAGGTAAACTACGAGCAGTACTTC. The encoded protein is CSVEVNYEQYF. This chain uses TRBV29-1 with TRBJ2-7; no clear D. Germline V gives CDR1 SQVTM, CDR2 ANQGSEA. Trimming removed 3 bases at V and 3 bases at J, with 6 bases between. This CDR3 comprises 11 residues.

As DNA, the CDR3 is TGCGCCAGCAGCCAAGGGCCAGAGGATGAAAAACTGTTTTTT. Encoded protein: CASSQGPEDEKLFF. The V and J genes are TRBV4-1 and TRBJ1-4; no definite D call. Germline V CDR1 and CDR2: MGHRA, YSYEKL. V lost 1 base, J lost 6 bases, and 9 bases lay in between. The CDR3 loop spans 14 amino acids.

The J gene is TRBJ2-1, the V gene TRBV7-2; D may be TRBD1 (6 bases). Germline V lookup: CDR1 SGHTA, CDR2 FQGNSA. CDR3 length equals 14 residues. V lost 4 bases and J 4 bases, leaving 11 bases between the germline ends. The CDR3 sequence is CASSSTGQYNEQFF. The DNA for the CDR3 is TGTGCCAGCAGCTCGACTGGACAGTACAATGAGCAGTTCTTC. Drawing the rest from reference TRBV7-2 and TRBJ2-1, the complete variable domain is GAGVSQSPSNKVTEKGKDVELRCDPISGHTALYWYRQSLGQGLEFLIYFQGNSAPDKSGLPSDRFSAERTGGSVSTLTIQRTQQEDSAVYLCASSSTGQYNEQFFGPGTRLTVL.

J is TRBJ1-1 and V is TRBV7-2; 8 bases map to TRBD1. The CDR3 is 15 amino acids. CDR1 is SGHTA and CDR2 is FQGNSA in the germline V gene. The V gene end was trimmed by 2 bases and the J gene end by 1 base; junction bases not matched to a gene: 3. The CDR3 coding sequence is TGTGCCAGCAGCTTACAAGGACAGGGGAACACTGAAGCTTTCTTT. It translates to CASSLQGQGNTEAFF.

V and J are TRBV30 and TRBJ2-7, with D perhaps TRBD2 (5 bases). Germline V gene sequence: CDR1 GTSNPN, CDR2 SVGIG (reference sequence). V was trimmed by 5 bases and J by 1 base, leaving 12 bases between them. This CDR3 has 13 amino acids. The CDR3 DNA reads as TGTGCCTGGGACGCGGGTCAGTCCTACGAGCAGTACTTC. Translation: CAWDAGQSYEQYF.

The J gene is TRBJ2-7, the V gene TRBV5-1, with D uncertain. V dropped 4 bases and J dropped 5 bases, with 10 bases sitting between them. The germline V gene has CDR1 SGHRS and CDR2 YFSETQ. This CDR3 has 12 amino acids. The CDR3 is CASSLPAHEQYF. The CDR3 nucleotides read TGCGCCAGCAGCCTTCCAGCCCACGAGCAGTACTTC.

The gene calls are TRBV7-9 and TRBJ1-5, with D unclear. Germline V gene data show CDR1 as SEHNR and CDR2 as FQNEAQ (reference sequence). The V end lost 5 bases, the J end lost 3 bases, and 8 bases lay between the germline ends. The CDR3 is 13 amino acids. In DNA form, the CDR3 reads TGTGCCAGCAGCGTTGAGATCAATCAGCCCCAGCATTTT. This gives the protein CASSVEINQPQHF.

The chain uses TRBV9 and TRBJ2-1, with D uncertain. The CDR3 covers 12 residues. V shed 4 bases and J shed 8 bases, with 10 bases lying between them. CDR1 SGDLS and CDR2 YYNGEE come from the germline V gene. CDR3 region: CASSSRGDEQFF. Written as DNA, the CDR3 is TGTGCCAGCAGCTCCCGAGGCGATGAGCAGTTCTTC.

This clone was seen once. The chain links TRBV28 to TRBJ2-1; the D is unclear. Germline V gene data show CDR1 as MDHEN and CDR2 as SYDVKM. This CDR3 is 13 amino acids long. The V and J ends lost 3 bases and 6 bases respectively, with 9 bases between them. This chain's CDR3 is CASSLNGPNEQFF. As DNA, the CDR3 is TGTGCCAGCAGTTTGAATGGCCCCAATGAGCAGTTCTTC.

In nucleotides, the CDR3 is TGTGCCAGCAGCCCCATCGGACGTCAATTAGCCAAAAACATTCAGTACTTC. Protein sequence: CASSPIGRQLAKNIQYF. V usage is TRBV7-9 and J usage is TRBJ2-4, with D hard to call. Trimming removed 5 bases at V and 0 bases at J, with 17 bases between. The germline V gene encodes CDR1 SEHNR and CDR2 FQNEAQ (reference sequence). This CDR3 is built from 17 residues.